The 3 T cell receptor beta chains below were found in one sample sequenced in a study of blood T cell repertoires in COVID-19 (dated by TCRdb to 2020 to 2021). Libraries were made using the immunoSEQ multiplex PCR assay. Not all clones reach the TCRdb copy of this immuneACCESS table, which keeps in-frame sequences only. Checked studies attribute under half of the gap to unresolved V genes and leave the rest unexplained. For this sample the table gives fewer than 250,000 clones, of which approximately 81% were detected only once. The ten largest account for 15% to 20% of the sample. The sample was peripheral blood. The receptor set was obtained from a human donor in a cohort sampled during active COVID-19.

This rearrangement joins TRBV3-1 (or the pseudogene TRBV3-2) to TRBJ1-6; maybe TRBD1 (5 bases). The CDR3 totals 16 residues. Trimming removed 1 base at V and 10 bases at J, with 17 bases between. The germline V gene encodes CDR1 LGHDT and CDR2 YNNKEL (reference sequence). CDR3 nucleotides: TGTGCCAGCAGCCAAGCTGGATCAGGGCTGGGATCACCCCTCCACTTT. Its protein product is CASSQAGSGLGSPLHF.

This sequence joins TRBV20-1 and TRBJ2-5, with 7 bases fitting TRBD1. The V segment lost 3 bases and the J segment 2 bases; nucleotides outside the gene matches: 3. The CDR3 runs 13 residues. Germline V gene sequence: CDR1 DFQATT, CDR2 SNEGSKA (reference sequence). CDR3 bases: TGCAGTGCTAGTGGGGACAGACAAGAGACCCAGTACTTC. Translation: CSASGDRQETQYF.

J is TRBJ2-1 and V is TRBV5-1; tentative D call: TRBD1 (6 bases). This CDR3 region has 16 residues. V lost 0 bases and J 3 bases, leaving 13 bases between the germline ends. Germline V gene sequence: CDR1 SGHRS, CDR2 YFSETQ. CDR3 residues: CASSLVTGNYYNEQFF. The CDR3 region has the DNA TGCGCCAGCAGCTTGGTAACAGGGAACTACTACAATGAGCAGTTCTTC.